Shown below are 21 T cell receptor beta chains from a single sample sequenced in a study of T cell responses to AZD1222 COVID-19 vaccine. Assay used: immunoSEQ multiplex PCR; TCRdb lists only in-frame clones, some missing. The sample consists of 120,000 or so clones, roughly 90% of them appearing once. Sample: peripheral blood, taken 28 days after the second AZD1222 dose. The source of these receptors is an adult who received the AZD1222 COVID-19 vaccine.

The chain joins TRBV5-1 to TRBJ2-1; the match to TRBD1 covers 7 bases. The V gene end was trimmed by 5 bases and the J gene end by 2 bases; junction bases not matched to a gene: 4. There are 14 residues in the CDR3. Looked up from germline, CDR1 is SGHRS and CDR2 is YFSETQ. CDR3 nucleotide sequence: TGCGCCAGCAGTCGGGGACAGACCTACAATGAGCAGTTCTTC. Translation gives CASSRGQTYNEQFF.

V usage is TRBV19 and J usage is TRBJ2-7; TRBD1 agrees at 8 bases. V was pared by 4 bases and J by 5 bases, with 4 bases of the junction left unmatched. The CDR3 loop spans 13 amino acids. Germline assignment: CDR1 LNHDA and CDR2 SQIVND (reference sequence). The CDR3 DNA sequence: TGTGCCAGTAGTACTCAGGGGGCAGACGAGCAGTACTTC. Amino acid sequence: CASSTQGADEQYF.

J is TRBJ2-2 and V is TRBV28, with 12 bases matching TRBD1. This CDR3 is 16 amino acids long. Germline loops: CDR1 MDHEN, CDR2 SYDVKM. V shed 5 bases and J 0 bases; nucleotides not matched to a gene: 1. In DNA, the CDR3 is TGTGCCAGCAGTCGGGACAGGGGGCCGAACACCGGGGAGCTGTTTTTT. It specifies CASSRDRGPNTGELFF.

The rearrangement joins TRBV10-3 to TRBJ1-6; D ambiguous. V lost 5 bases to trimming and J lost 7 bases, with 12 bases between them. CDR1 is ENHRY, CDR2 SYGVKD, per germline. The CDR3 length is 14 residues. CDR3 bases: TGTGCCATCAGTCCAGCGACACGAAATTCACCCCTCCACTTT. It specifies CAISPATRNSPLHF.

This clone appeared a few times. The rearrangement links TRBV3-1 (or the pseudogene TRBV3-2) to TRBJ1-4; 7 nucleotides match TRBD1. The CDR3 has 15 residues. V was pared by 4 bases and J by 8 bases, with 10 bases of the junction left unmatched. Looked up from germline, CDR1 is LGHDT and CDR2 is YNNKEL (reference sequence). CDR3 loop: CASSPRDSYGEKLFF. The CDR3 nucleotides are TGTGCCAGCAGCCCCCGGGACAGTTATGGGGAAAAACTGTTTTTT.

The V call is TRBV5-1, the J call TRBJ2-7; D is perhaps TRBD1 (6 bases). The germline V gene has CDR1 SGHRS and CDR2 YFSETQ. This CDR3 region has 18 residues. The ends were cut back, 1 base at V and 2 bases at J, with 22 bases in the middle. The CDR3 DNA sequence: TGCGCCAGCAGCTTGCGGCTAGGACAGTCAGCCGGGCCCTACGAGCAGTACTTC. It is translated as CASSLRLGQSAGPYEQYF. Together with reference TRBV5-1 and TRBJ2-7, the CDR3 gives the full variable domain: KAGVTQTPRYLIKTRGQQVTLSCSPISGHRSVSWYQQTPGQGLQFLFEYFSETQRNKGNFPGRFSGRQFSNSRSEMNVSTLELGDSALYLCASSLRLGQSAGPYEQYFGPGTRLTVT.

The chain employs TRBV5-1 and TRBJ1-4; perhaps TRBD1 as D (5 bases). This CDR3 comprises 13 residues. Germline CDR1 reads SGHRS; CDR2 reads YFSETQ. V shed 4 bases and J shed 6 bases, with 10 bases lying between them. CDR3 bases: TGCGCCAGCAGCCCCGGGACGGATGAAAAACTGTTTTTT. It codes for CASSPGTDEKLFF.

The V call is TRBV19, the J call TRBJ1-1; 10 bases fit TRBD1. Germline V lookup: CDR1 LNHDA, CDR2 SQIVND (reference sequence). V lost 3 bases to trimming and J lost 4 bases; unmatched junction nucleotides: 2. This CDR3 region has 14 residues. The DNA of the CDR3 is TGTGCCAGTAGTATTTGGACAGGGGGCACTGAAGCTTTCTTT. Translating it yields CASSIWTGGTEAFF.

The chain has TRBV19 and TRBJ2-7, with TRBD1 matching 8 bases. The CDR3 is made up of 16 amino acids. Germline assignment: CDR1 LNHDA and CDR2 SQIVND (reference sequence). With 5 bases clipped from V and 2 bases from J, the junction kept 11 bases outside the gene matches. CDR3 sequence: CASSSSSGGLAYEQYF. The CDR3 DNA is TGTGCCAGTAGTTCCTCGTCAGGGGGCTTAGCCTACGAGCAGTACTTC.

The rearrangement links TRBV2 to TRBJ2-2; D unclear. Trimming cost V 2 bases and J 3 bases, with 7 bases left between them. There are 14 residues in the CDR3. Germline CDR1 SNHLY, CDR2 FYNNEI. CDR3 residues: CASSEWGDTGELFF. The CDR3 coding sequence is TGTGCCAGCAGTGAATGGGGTGACACCGGGGAGCTGTTTTTT. The complete variable domain, with remaining parts taken from reference TRBV2 and TRBJ2-2, reads EPEVTQTPSHQVTQMGQEVILRCVPISNHLYFYWYRQILGQKVEFLVSFYNNEISEKSEIFDDQFSVERPDGSNFTLKIRSTKLEDSAMYFCASSEWGDTGELFFGEGSRLTVL.

The chain joins TRBV11-2 to TRBJ1-1; D not resolved. Trimming removed 6 bases from V and 5 bases from J, with 19 bases in between. The germline gives CDR1 SGHAT, CDR2 FQNNGV. The CDR3 runs to 15 residues. The chain's CDR3 is CASRLEWGSGTEAFF. In nucleotides, the CDR3 is TGTGCCAGCAGGCTAGAGTGGGGTTCGGGGACTGAAGCTTTCTTT. The complete variable domain, with remaining parts taken from reference TRBV11-2 and TRBJ1-1, reads EAGVAQSPRYKIIEKRQSVAFWCNPISGHATLYWYQQILGQGPKLLIQFQNNGVVDDSQLPKDRFSAERLKGVDSTLKIQPAKLEDSAVYLCASRLEWGSGTEAFFGQGTRLTVV.

The rearrangement uses TRBV18 and TRBJ1-5; 9 nucleotides match TRBD1. The germline V gene encodes CDR1 KGHSH and CDR2 LQKENI. There are 17 residues in the CDR3. J gave up 3 bases and V 0 bases, and 6 bases lay outside the gene matches. The CDR3: CASSPPTGGFDNQPQHF. The CDR3 nucleotides are TGTGCCAGCTCACCACCGACAGGGGGTTTCGACAATCAGCCCCAGCATTTT.

The V call is TRBV5-6, the J call TRBJ2-1; 11 nucleotides match TRBD1. Germline V CDR1 and CDR2: SGHDT, YYEEEE. The CDR3 sequence is 13 residues long. The trim removed 4 bases at V and 12 bases at J, leaving 6 bases unmatched. CDR3 loop: CASSGTGGSGQFF. In DNA form, the CDR3 reads TGTGCCAGCAGCGGGACAGGGGGTAGCGGGCAGTTCTTC. The entire variable domain, with the rest obtained from reference TRBV5-6 and TRBJ2-1, is as follows: DAGVTQSPTHLIKTRGQQVTLRCSPKSGHDTVSWYQQALGQGPQFIFQYYEEEERQRGNFPDRFSGHQFPNYSSELNVNALLLGDSALYLCASSGTGGSGQFFGPGTRLTVL.

This clone has just a few counts. This chain links TRBV5-6 with TRBJ2-7; D is uncertain. Trimming pared 2 bases from V and 5 bases from J, leaving 11 bases between. Germline-derived CDR1 and CDR2 are SGHDT and YYEEEE. The CDR3 consists of 13 residues. CDR3 sequence: CASSFSNFDEQYF. The CDR3, as DNA: TGTGCCAGCAGCTTTTCCAATTTTGACGAGCAGTACTTC.

The V call is TRBV6-5, the J call TRBJ2-7; the D call may be TRBD1 or TRBD2 (5 bases each). This CDR3 has 14 amino acids. The V end lost 4 bases, the J end lost 2 bases, and 12 bases lay between the germline ends. Germline V lookup: CDR1 MNHEY, CDR2 SVGAGI. The CDR3 reads CASSFRDAAYEQYF. For the CDR3, the DNA is TGTGCCAGCAGTTTCCGGGACGCGGCCTACGAGCAGTACTTC.

The V gene is TRBV27, the J gene TRBJ2-7; tentative D call: TRBD1 (5 bases). This CDR3 spans 15 amino acids. Trimming shortened V by 4 bases and J by 6 bases, and 19 bases separated the two germline ends. Germline CDR1 is MNHEY and CDR2 is SMNVEV (reference sequence). This chain's CDR3 is CASSSVSRVGFEQYF. CDR3 DNA sequence: TGTGCCAGCAGTTCCGTATCCAGGGTCGGGTTCGAGCAGTACTTC.

The chain joins TRBV12-3 or TRBV12-4 to TRBJ1-5; D unclear. The CDR3 is made up of 13 amino acids. V lost 10 bases to trimming and J lost 3 bases, with 13 bases between them. The CDR3 spells CATGQDPNQPQHF. Written as DNA, the CDR3 is TGTGCCACTGGGCAAGACCCCAATCAGCCCCAGCATTTT.

This clone was recorded once. The chain recombines TRBV5-1 with TRBJ2-2; TRBD1 matches 9 bases. Per germline, CDR1 SGHRS and CDR2 YFSETQ. The trim removed 0 bases at V and 4 bases at J, leaving 7 bases unmatched. The CDR3 spans 17 residues. The CDR3 coding sequence is TGCGCCAGCAGCTTGGAGGGGACAGGGATTTTCACCGGGGAGCTGTTTTTT. This translates into CASSLEGTGIFTGELFF.

V and J are TRBV29-1 and TRBJ2-7; TRBD1 agrees at 7 bases. Germline CDR1 reads SQVTM; CDR2 reads ANQGSEA. J lost 4 bases, V lost 1 base, and 7 bases had no gene match. There are 14 residues in the CDR3. This CDR3 is CSVEVVNRGYEQYF. The DNA for the CDR3 is TGCAGCGTTGAAGTAGTTAACAGGGGATACGAGCAGTACTTC.

The chain uses TRBV7-2 and TRBJ1-2, with D unresolved. The CDR3 loop spans 14 amino acids. With 2 bases removed from V and 4 bases from J, the gap between germline ends came to 11 bases. Germline V gives CDR1 SGHTA, CDR2 FQGNSA. The CDR3 DNA reads as TGTGCCAGCAGCTTACGGCGGCAGACCTATGGCTACACCTTC. This codes for CASSLRRQTYGYTF.

This clone is a singleton in its sample. V usage is TRBV7-2 and J usage is TRBJ2-3; 12 nucleotides agree with TRBD2. The CDR3 totals 15 residues. V gave up 5 bases and J gave up 7 bases; unmatched junction bases: 7. Per germline, CDR1 SGHTA and CDR2 FQGNSA. The CDR3 DNA follows: TGTGCCAGCAGCGTTACTAGCGGGGGGTTGAATACGCAGTATTTT. It translates to CASSVTSGGLNTQYF.